Listed below are T cell receptor beta chains from one sample, sequenced in a study of T cells after yellow fever vaccination. TCRdb independently ran MiXCR on the 5' RACE reads; one entry per CDR3 protein. The table has 400,000 or so distinct CDR3 sequences, about 17% seen once. The sequenced sample was PBMCs, obtained before the yellow fever booster vaccination. The source of these receptors is a man aged 18 to 29 who received the YFV17D yellow fever vaccine. The CDR3 runs from the conserved cysteine through the conserved F or W. The order of the fields is J gene, CDR3 length, V gene, CDR3 protein.

J: TRBJ2-3; length: 15; V: TRBV6-5; CDR3: CASSWEAGLTDTQYF
J: TRBJ1-1; length: 13; V: TRBV9; CDR3: CASSVALGTEAFF
J: TRBJ2-7; length: 14; V: TRBV4-1; CDR3: CASSLRTGDYEQYF
J: TRBJ1-6; length: 14; V: TRBV19; CDR3: CASSGRSGNSPLHF
J: TRBJ2-3; length: 14; V: TRBV20-1; CDR3: CSATPSGSTDTQYF
J: TRBJ1-4; length: 14; V: TRBV9; CDR3: CASSPRPGDEKLFF
J: TRBJ1-4; length: 14; V: TRBV15; CDR3: CATSRAQGGGKLFF
J: TRBJ2-3; length: 16; V: TRBV14; CDR3: CASSQDRGDLTDTQYF
J: TRBJ1-5; length: 14; V: TRBV19; CDR3: CASSGGAGWQPQHF
J: TRBJ2-5; length: 14; V: TRBV20-1; CDR3: CSARDLTGQETQYF
J: TRBJ1-2; length: 12; V: TRBV20-1; CDR3: CSARAGGGGYTF
J: TRBJ2-1; length: 15; V: TRBV5-1; CDR3: CASSFRQGPYNEQFF
J: TRBJ2-1; length: 14; V: TRBV20-1; CDR3: CSASRQGVGNEQFF
J: TRBJ1-2; length: 15; V: TRBV25-1; CDR3: CASSESPTGRYGYTF
J: TRBJ1-2; length: 14; V: TRBV6-5; CDR3: CASSYSTGLYGYTF
J: TRBJ1-2; length: 14; V: TRBV2; CDR3: CASRRGTGGEGYTF
J: TRBJ1-1; length: 13; V: TRBV7-2; CDR3: CASSPVGGTEAFF
J: TRBJ1-1; length: 13; V: TRBV12-3/TRBV12-4; CDR3: CASSFSSPREAFF
J: TRBJ2-2; length: 15; V: TRBV29-1; CDR3: CSVVTGGLNTGELFF
J: TRBJ1-1; length: 11; V: TRBV12-3/TRBV12-4; CDR3: CASSTYTEAFF
J: TRBJ1-2; length: 11; V: TRBV29-1; CDR3: CSGVDGDGYTF
J: TRBJ2-2; length: 14; V: TRBV4-2; CDR3: CASSHLGDTGELFF
J: TRBJ2-7; length: 12; V: TRBV5-1; CDR3: CASSFEGAEQYF
J: TRBJ2-3; length: 15; V: TRBV7-3; CDR3: CASSLGGLGPDTQYF
J: TRBJ1-2; length: 14; V: TRBV9; CDR3: CASSSAQGILGYTF
J: TRBJ1-4; length: 14; V: TRBV2; CDR3: CASSRTGAGEKLFF
J: TRBJ2-1; length: 13; V: TRBV7-2; CDR3: CASSPAGGYEQFF
J: TRBJ1-3; length: 15; V: TRBV15; CDR3: CATAGQLNSGNTIYF
J: TRBJ2-3; length: 14; V: TRBV20-1; CDR3: CSARLAGRTDTQYF
J: TRBJ1-2; length: 14; V: TRBV20-1; CDR3: CSARGGTGGAGYTF
J: TRBJ1-4; length: 14; V: TRBV11-2; CDR3: CASRTGQGFEKLFF